This T cell receptor beta chain was recovered during a study of T cells in Graves' hyperthyroidism and ophthalmopathy. Background on the study: Sampling of peripheral blood happened at initial diagnosis, prior to any treatment. Study results and caveats: From stable hyperthyroidism, ophthalmopathy was set apart by a 13 V-J model.

On this clonotype: Its target is unknown.

Duration under 3 months, a NOSPECS grade of at least 4, and a Clinical Activity Score of at least 3 characterized the ophthalmopathy patients. Amplified TCR beta CDR3 regions came from RNA transcripts. Primed by the HTBI set, a first-round RT-PCR was run on the TCR CDR3. From the multiplex PCR reads, TCRdb called clonotypes with MiXCR, one entry per CDR3 protein. The sample has around 600,000 distinct CDR3 sequences, approximately 14% seen once; the top ten hold about 6.6%. Germline V lookup: CDR1 SQVTM, CDR2 ANQGSEA. The V and J ends lost 7 bases and 6 bases, in that order; junction bases with no gene match: 10. The CDR3 has 16 amino acids.

Sequencing was performed on blood. This clonotype originated in a woman aged 18-29 years with Graves' ophthalmopathy. V usage is TRBV29-1 and J usage is TRBJ2-3; 16 bases agree with TRBD2. The DNA for the CDR3 is TGCAGCGGTGGGACTAGCGGGAGGGACTTTGAGGATACGCAGTATTTT. It specifies CSGGTSGRDFEDTQYF.